This paragraph covers one T cell receptor (beta chain) sequence. Its matching antigen is unknown. These data belong to a study of T-cell reconstitution after alpha-beta-depleted transplantation in children. Study results and limitations: Recipient T cells and thymic progenitors that survived were the source of the high TCRbeta diversity seen at day 60 in some patients. Among T cells one year after transplant, newly produced cells accounted for most counts and diversity.

Unique molecular identifiers were incorporated into the prepared TCRbeta library. Via MiXCR, TCRdb re-called the PCR reads, giving one row per CDR3 protein. In the table there are some 300,000 distinct CDR3 sequences, just over 7.5% of which are singletons. The sample here was peripheral blood, taken 360 days after TCRalphabeta/CD19-depleted stem cell transplant. This TCR derives from a female patient between 2 and 10 years old who had a stem cell transplant for Fanconi anemia, so the T cells may come from the graft donor.

CDR3 amino acids: CASSFPGVWRYTF. CDR3 bases: TGTGCCAGCAGCTTTCCAGGGGTATGGCGCTACACCTTC. The V and J genes are TRBV7-2 and TRBJ1-2, with D tentatively TRBD1 (6 bases). The V end was cut by 3 bases, the J end by 9 bases, with 14 bases between. This CDR3 has 13 amino acids. Germline V gives CDR1 SGHTA, CDR2 FQGNSA.